The 24 T cell receptor beta chains in this list originate from one sample, sequenced in a study of blood T cell repertoires in COVID-19. Method: immunoSEQ multiplex PCR; TCRdb's copy keeps in-frame clones and lacks some. The table includes approximately 220,000 clones, around 86% detected once. Sequenced: peripheral blood. The receptor source for this set is a man aged 55 to 70 with acute or convalescent COVID-19.

The CDR3 region has the DNA TGTGCCAGTAGTTCCACGGGGTATAGCAATCAGCCCCAGCATTTT. This encodes CASSSTGYSNQPQHF. This chain uses TRBV19 with TRBJ1-5; D remains ambiguous. There are 15 residues in the CDR3. Germline V gives CDR1 LNHDA, CDR2 SQIVND (reference sequence). V gave up 5 bases and J gave up 0 bases, with 11 bases separating them. Supplemented by reference TRBV19 and TRBJ1-5, the full variable domain reads DGGITQSPKYLFRKEGQNVTLSCEQNLNHDAMYWYRQDPGQGLRLIYYSQIVNDFQKGDIAEGYSVSREKKESFPLTVTSAQKNPTAFYLCASSSTGYSNQPQHFGDGTRLSIL.

The CDR3 sequence: CASSPTGPSSYEQYF. For the CDR3, the DNA is TGCGCCAGCAGCCCGACAGGCCCTAGCTCCTACGAGCAGTACTTC. The chain joins TRBV5-1 to TRBJ2-7, with TRBD1 as a possible D gene (6 bases). From germline, CDR1 is SGHRS and CDR2 YFSETQ. The V and J ends lost 4 bases and 0 bases respectively, with 14 bases between them. There are 15 residues in the CDR3.

This clone was seen more than once but under ten times. The CDR3 DNA is TGCGCCAGCAGCTTGGCCGGGTCTTCCTACAATGAGCAGTTCTTC. It encodes CASSLAGSSYNEQFF. The gene calls are TRBV5-1 and TRBJ2-1; D gene unclear. The CDR3 spans 15 residues. CDR1 and CDR2 from the germline V gene are SGHRS and YFSETQ. V gave up 0 bases and J gave up 1 base, with 8 bases separating them.

This clone has just one count. V is TRBV12-3 or TRBV12-4 and J is TRBJ2-2, with a tentative D call TRBD2 (5 bases). V shed 11 bases and J shed 5 bases, with 15 bases lying between them. The CDR3 is made up of 13 amino acids. This CDR3 reads CAFVQSGTGELFF. DNA of the CDR3: TGTGCCTTCGTACAGTCGGGGACCGGGGAGCTGTTTTTT.

The chain links TRBV7-9 to TRBJ2-1; 13 bases line up with TRBD2. Germline trimming cut 3 bases from V and 7 bases from J; bases unmatched to any gene: 12. Germline assignment: CDR1 SEHNR and CDR2 FQNEAQ (reference sequence). The CDR3 is 18 residues long. The chain's CDR3 is CASSFVTSGGVRWNEQFF. The CDR3 DNA is TGTGCCAGCAGCTTTGTAACTAGCGGGGGGGTAAGGTGGAATGAGCAGTTCTTC.

The V and J genes are TRBV2 and TRBJ2-3; TRBD2 agrees at 11 bases. The CDR3 has 16 amino acids. The V and J ends lost 6 bases and 3 bases, in that order; junction bases with no gene match: 8. Germline values: CDR1 SNHLY, CDR2 FYNNEI. The CDR3 loop is CASRGYTSGGTDTQYF. The CDR3 DNA is TGTGCCAGCAGAGGATATACTAGCGGGGGTACAGATACGCAGTATTTT.

V gene TRBV11-1 combines with J gene TRBJ1-1; D gene uncertain. The CDR3 sequence is 15 residues long. CDR1 and CDR2 (germline): SGHAT, FQDESV (reference sequence). Trimming pared 2 bases from V and 4 bases from J, leaving 14 bases between. The CDR3 sequence: CASSLRGPGRTEAFF. The CDR3 bases are TGTGCCAGCAGCTTAAGAGGGCCCGGCCGCACTGAAGCTTTCTTT.

The chain recombines TRBV18 with TRBJ2-3, with 8 bases matching TRBD1. Trimming removed 0 bases from V and 4 bases from J; junction bases left unmatched: 3. Germline V CDR1 and CDR2: KGHSH, LQKENI. This CDR3 is 15 amino acids long. CDR3 loop: CASSPPRQGSDTQYF. The DNA of the CDR3 is TGTGCCAGCTCACCACCCCGACAGGGGTCAGATACGCAGTATTTT.

V and J are TRBV6-5 and TRBJ1-5, with no clear D. The CDR3 is made up of 14 amino acids. Trimming pared 5 bases from V and 9 bases from J, leaving 17 bases between. Germline V gene data show CDR1 as MNHEY and CDR2 as SVGAGI. CDR3 sequence (DNA): TGTGCCAGCAGTCCCGCCTTGGATAGAGGGCCCCAGCATTTT. This sequence encodes CASSPALDRGPQHF.

The chain combines TRBV6-5 with TRBJ2-3; D is possibly TRBD2 (6 bases). Trimming pared 0 bases from V and 9 bases from J, leaving 13 bases between. The CDR3 has 14 amino acids. Germline CDR1 MNHEY, CDR2 SVGAGI. CDR3 in amino acids: CASSYSRDSRTQYF. Here the CDR3 DNA reads TGTGCCAGCAGTTACTCGAGGGACTCAAGAACGCAGTATTTT.

The chain is built from TRBV5-1 and TRBJ2-2, with TRBD1 identical over 12 bases. This CDR3 contains 15 residues. Germline V gene sequence: CDR1 SGHRS, CDR2 YFSETQ. The J segment lost 6 bases and the V segment lost 4 bases, leaving 4 bases of the junction unmatched. The CDR3 reads CASSGGTGGSGELFF. The CDR3 region has the DNA TGCGCCAGCAGCGGCGGGACAGGGGGCTCCGGGGAGCTGTTTTTT.

Here the CDR3 reads CSVPGQGTTDTQYF. CDR3 in DNA: TGCAGCGTCCCGGGACAGGGAACCACAGATACGCAGTATTTT. The chain couples TRBV29-1 to TRBJ2-3; the match to TRBD1 covers 9 bases. The V gene end was trimmed by 6 bases and the J gene end by 2 bases; junction bases not matched to a gene: 6. The germline V gene encodes CDR1 SQVTM and CDR2 ANQGSEA. The CDR3 sequence is 14 residues long.

The rearrangement uses TRBV7-9 and TRBJ2-7, with TRBD2 matching 8 bases. CDR1 SEHNR and CDR2 FQNEAQ come from the germline V gene (reference sequence). CDR3 length: 15 amino acids. The junction had 6 bases not matched to a gene; V was cut back by 5 bases and J by 0 bases. CDR3 nucleotide sequence: TGTGCCAGCAGCCCGGCGGGGGGCCTCTCCTACGAGCAGTACTTC. It translates to CASSPAGGLSYEQYF.

This clone has only a few counts. This chain links TRBV6-1 with TRBJ2-5; 7 positions match TRBD1. This CDR3 contains 17 residues. The germline V gene encodes CDR1 MNHNS and CDR2 SASEGT. J was trimmed by 5 bases and V by 2 bases; bases with no gene match: 14. CDR3 nucleotide sequence: TGTGCCAGCAGTGAATCCCCCCGAGGCAGGGGGTGGGAGACCCAGTACTTC. Translated: CASSESPRGRGWETQYF.

This sequence joins TRBV7-6 and TRBJ2-1; 15 positions match TRBD2. The CDR3 length is 20 residues. CDR1 is SGHVS and CDR2 is FNYEAQ in the germline V gene. J gave up 5 bases and V 6 bases, and 17 bases lay outside the gene matches. The DNA of the CDR3 is TGTGCCAGCAGGCCGCGTCCGGGACTAGCGGGGGGTCTCCCCAACAATGAGCAGTTCTTC. This encodes CASRPRPGLAGGLPNNEQFF.

This chain links TRBV6-1 with TRBJ2-6, with D possibly being TRBD1 (5 bases). V dropped 3 bases and J dropped 3 bases, with 12 bases sitting between them. Per the germline V gene, CDR1 is MNHNS and CDR2 is SASEGT. CDR3 length equals 16 residues. CDR3 sequence: CASSDSRADGANVLTF. The CDR3 bases are TGTGCCAGCAGTGATAGCAGGGCGGATGGGGCCAACGTCCTGACTTTC.

The V and J genes are TRBV27 and TRBJ1-2; 9 bases map to TRBD1. The J segment lost 4 bases and the V segment lost 4 bases, leaving 10 bases of the junction unmatched. The CDR3 is 16 residues long. Germline V gene data show CDR1 as MNHEY and CDR2 as SMNVEV (reference sequence). The CDR3 region is CASSSPGTGTPYGYTF. DNA for the CDR3: TGTGCCAGCAGTTCTCCCGGGACAGGGACGCCCTATGGCTACACCTTC.

This sequence joins TRBV3-1 (or the pseudogene TRBV3-2) and TRBJ2-3; 10 bases are shared with TRBD2. The CDR3 extends over 16 amino acids. The V segment lost 4 bases and the J segment 1 base; nucleotides outside the gene matches: 5. Germline V gene sequence: CDR1 LGHDT, CDR2 YNNKEL (reference sequence). CDR3 in amino acids: CASSLLAGVRTDTQYF. The CDR3 bases are TGTGCCAGCAGCCTGCTAGCGGGGGTGCGCACAGATACGCAGTATTTT.

V gene TRBV15 combines with J gene TRBJ2-3; a weak D match, TRBD1 (5 bases). Looked up from germline, CDR1 is LNHNV and CDR2 is YYDKDF (reference sequence). Trimming took off 1 base at V and 0 bases at J, with 8 bases between the two ends. The CDR3 has 15 amino acids. The CDR3 DNA is TGTGCCACCAGCAGAGGGGGCTTGAGCACAGATACGCAGTATTTT. Protein product: CATSRGGLSTDTQYF.

The genes are TRBV3-1 (or the pseudogene TRBV3-2) and TRBJ1-4; 7 bases line up with TRBD1. Trimming removed 5 bases from V and 4 bases from J; junction bases left unmatched: 7. Germline CDR1 is LGHDT and CDR2 is YNNKEL (reference sequence). The CDR3 runs 15 residues. The CDR3 reads CASSLWTGGNEKLFF. For the CDR3, the DNA is TGTGCCAGCAGCTTATGGACAGGCGGTAATGAAAAACTGTTTTTT.

The chain links TRBV18 to TRBJ1-3, with D perhaps matching TRBD1 (6 bases). V was shortened by 3 bases and J by 4 bases, with 10 bases between the two germline ends. CDR1 and CDR2 from the germline V gene are KGHSH and LQKENI. This CDR3 region has 14 residues. The CDR3 reads CASSPPGQGNTIYF. Here the CDR3 DNA reads TGTGCCAGCTCACCCCCCGGACAGGGAAACACCATATATTTT.

V gene TRBV12-5 combines with J gene TRBJ2-2, with 10 bases identical to TRBD1. CDR1 is LGHNT and CDR2 is FRNRAP in the germline V gene. After removal of 0 bases from V and 4 bases from J, the junction contained 5 bases not matched to a gene. The CDR3 sequence is 17 residues long. The CDR3 bases are TGTGCTAGTGGTTTGGTAATGGGACAGGGGACCACCGGGGAGCTGTTTTTT. Its translation is CASGLVMGQGTTGELFF.

The chain is built from TRBV28 and TRBJ1-5; D is perhaps TRBD1 (5 bases). The CDR3 consists of 14 residues. Trimming took off 3 bases at V and 7 bases at J, with 13 bases between the two ends. Germline V gene sequence: CDR1 MDHEN, CDR2 SYDVKM. The CDR3 region is CASSLGGGSQPQHF. CDR3 bases: TGTGCCAGCAGTTTGGGGGGGGGTTCGCAGCCCCAGCATTTT.

The chain recombines TRBV7-2 with TRBJ2-2; TRBD2 matches at 10 bases. J gave up 4 bases and V 5 bases, and 7 bases lay outside the gene matches. Germline assignment: CDR1 SGHTA and CDR2 FQGNSA. The CDR3 totals 16 residues. This CDR3 is CASSQKAGGRTGELFF. The CDR3, as DNA: TGTGCCAGCAGCCAAAAAGCGGGGGGGCGCACCGGGGAGCTGTTTTTT. The full variable domain, with the rest looked up from reference TRBV7-2 and TRBJ2-2, is GAGVSQSPSNKVTEKGKDVELRCDPISGHTALYWYRQSLGQGLEFLIYFQGNSAPDKSGLPSDRFSAERTGGSVSTLTIQRTQQEDSAVYLCASSQKAGGRTGELFFGEGSRLTVL.